The sequence of this TCR beta chain was determined in a study of technical replicates of blood from a handful of donors. The repertoire was sequenced with immunoSEQ multiplex PCR; TCRdb's copy has only in-frame clones and lacks some. The sample has about 100,000 clones, more than 90% seen once; the top ten hold 0.22%. J was trimmed by 6 bases and V by 1 base; bases with no gene match: 9. This CDR3 has 16 residues. CDR1 LGHNT and CDR2 FRNRAP come from the germline V gene. This sequence was found in a human donor in good health. The sample consisted of T cells isolated from PBMCs. This chain links TRBV12-5 with TRBJ1-1, with 9 positions matching TRBD1. The CDR3 is CASGLAIQGARAEAFF. The CDR3 DNA sequence: TGTGCTAGTGGTTTGGCAATACAGGGGGCGCGGGCTGAAGCTTTCTTT.